The rows below give T cell receptor beta chains drawn from one sample of a study of shared clonotypes between healthy human individuals. This table comes from immunoSEQ multiplex PCR, and its TCRdb copy is limited to in-frame clones, with some not included. The sample lists about 1 million clones; about 74% were seen once. The sequenced material came from memory CD4+ T cells sorted from blood. The receptors shown here come from a man aged 18 to 29 in good health. Both conserved end residues are part of each CDR3.

v_gene,CDR3aa
TRBV6-1,CASRPPGTSYEQYF
TRBV11-3,CASSQTGVGTDTQYF
TRBV19,CASTTGLAGGAGELFF
TRBV11-2,CASSPNDLSTDTQYF
TRBV10-3,CAISESTGGPADTQYF
TRBV2,CARTYSGANVLTF
TRBV5-5,CASSRGQLKDTGELFF
TRBV4-1,CASSQSEGGAVYEQYF
TRBV16,CASSQGSVGYEQYF
TRBV5-1,CASRSGTGNTDTQYF
TRBV6-1,CASRKQGQASEQYF
TRBV30,CAWSRDSYEQYF
TRBV7-2,CASSFTGVGLYNEQFF
TRBV10-3,CAIGPYQETQYF
TRBV5-6,CASSPWGVGELFF
TRBV19,CASSIGARGLNTEAFF
TRBV5-6,CASSTTGTNYEQYF
TRBV7-2,CASSLRAGEATQYF
TRBV7-2,CASSAGTTNEKLFF
TRBV7-2,CASSRGGGAKNIQYF
TRBV5-6,CASSLEGQLGMNTEAFF
TRBV27,CASGKGATSGPNNEQFF
TRBV7-2,CASSRGGSVSYEQYF
TRBV5-4,CASSLGGAGVFHEQFF
TRBV7-2,CASSLADRAWYEQYF
TRBV2,CASSEASNNDGYTF
TRBV11-2,CASSLDPEREGYQETQYF
TRBV30,CAWSVGLAYGQNEQFF
TRBV11-3,CASSLGPQEVFF
TRBV5-6,CASSFRQGQETQYF
TRBV28,CASSSTGSRETQYF